This TCR beta chain was documented in a study of blood T cell repertoires in COVID-19. For the study at large: The analysed material was cDNA or gDNA that came from T cells, B-cell-depleted T cells, or PBMCs.

CDR3 length: 17 amino acids. CDR1 is LNHDA and CDR2 is SQIVND in the germline V gene (reference sequence). The V and J ends lost 1 base and 2 bases, in that order; junction bases with no gene match: 4. As processed by the authors: Reference gene primer amplification yielded estimated nucleated cell counts. Clones were sequenced by immunoSEQ multiplex PCR, and TCRdb holds only the in-frame ones, with some missing. The V and J calls and clone size are taken from that table; D and trimming were inferred from the DNA. The sample yields roughly 57,000 clones, around four fifths seen once. V gene TRBV19 combines with J gene TRBJ2-1, with TRBD2 identical over 11 bases. What was sequenced was peripheral blood. This receptor was identified in a man younger than 45 with COVID-19, enrolled during active disease. CDR3 sequence (DNA): TGTGCCAGTAGTATAGGAGGTAGCGGGGGGGCCTACAATGAGCAGTTCTTC. It is translated as CASSIGGSGGAYNEQFF.